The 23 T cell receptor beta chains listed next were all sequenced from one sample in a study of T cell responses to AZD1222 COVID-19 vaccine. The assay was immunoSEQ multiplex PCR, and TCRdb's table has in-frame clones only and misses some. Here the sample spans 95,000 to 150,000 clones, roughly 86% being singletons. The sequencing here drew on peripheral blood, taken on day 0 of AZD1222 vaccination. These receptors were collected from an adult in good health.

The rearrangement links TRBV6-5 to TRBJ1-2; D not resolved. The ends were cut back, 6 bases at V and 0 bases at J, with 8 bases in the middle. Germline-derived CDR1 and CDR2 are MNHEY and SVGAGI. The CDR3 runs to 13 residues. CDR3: CASSVRPNYGYTF. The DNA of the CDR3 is TGTGCCAGCAGCGTACGACCTAACTATGGCTACACCTTC.

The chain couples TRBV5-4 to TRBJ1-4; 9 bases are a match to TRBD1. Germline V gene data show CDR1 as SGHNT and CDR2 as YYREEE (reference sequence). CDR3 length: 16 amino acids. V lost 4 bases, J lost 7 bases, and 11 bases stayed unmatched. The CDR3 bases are TGTGCCAGCAGCCCGAACCCTGGGACAGGGAGTGAAAAACTGTTTTTT. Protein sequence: CASSPNPGTGSEKLFF.

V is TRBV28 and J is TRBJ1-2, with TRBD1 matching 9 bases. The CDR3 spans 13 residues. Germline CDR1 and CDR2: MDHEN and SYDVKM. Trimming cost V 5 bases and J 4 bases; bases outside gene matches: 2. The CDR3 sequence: CASSPTGGYGYTF. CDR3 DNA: TGTGCCAGCAGTCCGACAGGGGGCTATGGCTACACCTTC.

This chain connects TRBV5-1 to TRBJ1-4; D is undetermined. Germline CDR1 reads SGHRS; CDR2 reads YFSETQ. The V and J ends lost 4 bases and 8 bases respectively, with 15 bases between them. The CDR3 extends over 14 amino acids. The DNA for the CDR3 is TGCGCCAGCAGCCCGCGAATGTCGATGGAAAAACTGTTTTTT. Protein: CASSPRMSMEKLFF.

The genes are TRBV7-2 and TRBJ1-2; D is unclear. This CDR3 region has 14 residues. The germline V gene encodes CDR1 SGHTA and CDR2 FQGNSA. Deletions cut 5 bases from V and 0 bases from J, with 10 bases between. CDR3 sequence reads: CASSTWTSNYGYTF. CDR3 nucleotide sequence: TGTGCCAGCAGCACTTGGACTTCTAACTATGGCTACACCTTC.

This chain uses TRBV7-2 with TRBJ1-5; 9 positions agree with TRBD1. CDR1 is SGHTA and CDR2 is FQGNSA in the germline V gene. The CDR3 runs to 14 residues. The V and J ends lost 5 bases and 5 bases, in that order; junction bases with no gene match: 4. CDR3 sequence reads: CASSLRTGDQPQHF. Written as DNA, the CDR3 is TGTGCCAGCAGCCTCCGGACAGGGGATCAGCCCCAGCATTTT.

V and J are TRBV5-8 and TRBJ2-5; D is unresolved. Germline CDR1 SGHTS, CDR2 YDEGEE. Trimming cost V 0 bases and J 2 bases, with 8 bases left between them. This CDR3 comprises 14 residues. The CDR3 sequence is CASSLVMRQETQYF. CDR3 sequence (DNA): TGTGCCAGCAGCTTGGTGATGAGACAAGAGACCCAGTACTTC. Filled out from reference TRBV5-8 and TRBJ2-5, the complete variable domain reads EAGVTQSPTHLIKTRGQQATLRCSPISGHTSVYWYQQALGLGLQFLLWYDEGEERNRGNFPPRFSGRQFPNYSSELNVNALELEDSALYLCASSLVMRQETQYFGPGTRLLVL.

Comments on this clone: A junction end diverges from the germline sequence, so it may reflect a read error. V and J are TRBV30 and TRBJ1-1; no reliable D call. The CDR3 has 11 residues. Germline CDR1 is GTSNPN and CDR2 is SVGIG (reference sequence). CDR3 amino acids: CAWSVGGRWVF. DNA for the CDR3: TGTGCCTGGAGTGTTGGCGGACGGTGGGTCTTT.

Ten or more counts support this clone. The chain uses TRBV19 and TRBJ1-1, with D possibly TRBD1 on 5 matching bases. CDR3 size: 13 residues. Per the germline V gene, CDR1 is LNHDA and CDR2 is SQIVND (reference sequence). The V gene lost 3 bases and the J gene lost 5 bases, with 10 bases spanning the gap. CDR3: CASSISGRTEAFF. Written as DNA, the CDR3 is TGTGCCAGTAGTATCTCAGGGCGTACTGAAGCTTTCTTT.

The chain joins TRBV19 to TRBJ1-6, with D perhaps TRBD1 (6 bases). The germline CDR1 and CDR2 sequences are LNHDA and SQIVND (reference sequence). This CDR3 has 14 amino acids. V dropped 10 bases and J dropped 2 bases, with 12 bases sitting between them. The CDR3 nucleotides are TGTGCCACCTCAGGGGCGCCCTATAATTCACCCCTCCACTTT. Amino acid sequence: CATSGAPYNSPLHF.

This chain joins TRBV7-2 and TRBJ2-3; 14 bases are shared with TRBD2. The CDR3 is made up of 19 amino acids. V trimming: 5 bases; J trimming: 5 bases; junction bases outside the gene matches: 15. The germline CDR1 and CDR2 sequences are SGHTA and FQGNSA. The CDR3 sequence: CASSQNFGLAGGGGDTQYF. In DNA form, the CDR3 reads TGTGCCAGCAGCCAGAATTTCGGACTAGCGGGAGGAGGAGGAGATACGCAGTATTTT.

The CDR3 loop is CASSESPRKNYGYTF. CDR3 DNA sequence: TGTGCCAGCAGTGAATCCCCCCGGAAAAACTATGGCTACACCTTC. The V gene is TRBV6-1, the J gene TRBJ1-2; D gene ambiguous. The CDR3 runs 15 residues. V was cut by 2 bases and J by 2 bases, with 12 bases left in between. Germline V CDR1 and CDR2: MNHNS, SASEGT.

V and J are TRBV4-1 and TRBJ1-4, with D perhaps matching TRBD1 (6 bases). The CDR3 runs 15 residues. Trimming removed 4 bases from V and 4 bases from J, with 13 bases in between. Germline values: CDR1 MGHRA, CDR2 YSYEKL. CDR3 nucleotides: TGCGCCAGCAGCCCTCGTAGGACAGATAATGAAAAACTGTTTTTT. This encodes CASSPRRTDNEKLFF.

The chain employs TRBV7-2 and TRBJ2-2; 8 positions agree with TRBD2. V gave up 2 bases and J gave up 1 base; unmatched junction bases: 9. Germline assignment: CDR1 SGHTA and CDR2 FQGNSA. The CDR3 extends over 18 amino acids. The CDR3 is CASSLNRYGRGNTGELFF. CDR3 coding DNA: TGTGCCAGCAGCTTAAATCGTTACGGGAGGGGGAACACCGGGGAGCTGTTTTTT.

CDR3 in amino acids: CASSLEPAISEAFF. DNA for the CDR3: TGCGCCAGCAGCTTGGAACCGGCAATTTCTGAAGCTTTCTTT. The chain has TRBV5-1 and TRBJ1-1, with D hard to call. In germline, CDR1 is SGHRS, CDR2 YFSETQ. The ends were cut back, 0 bases at V and 6 bases at J, with 12 bases in the middle. The CDR3 is 14 residues long.

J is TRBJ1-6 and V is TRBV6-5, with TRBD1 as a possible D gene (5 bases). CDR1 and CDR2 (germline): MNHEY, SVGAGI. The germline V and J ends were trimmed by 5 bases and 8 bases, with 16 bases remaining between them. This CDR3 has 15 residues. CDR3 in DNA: TGTGCCAGCAGTCACCCGGGACGGGTGGATTCACCCCTCCACTTT. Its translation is CASSHPGRVDSPLHF.

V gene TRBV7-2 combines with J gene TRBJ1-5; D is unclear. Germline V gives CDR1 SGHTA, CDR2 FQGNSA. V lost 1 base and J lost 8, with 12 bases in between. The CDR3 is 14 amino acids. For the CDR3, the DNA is TGTGCCAGCAGCTTAGTAATAAGTCCGGAGCCCCAGCATTTT. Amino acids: CASSLVISPEPQHF.

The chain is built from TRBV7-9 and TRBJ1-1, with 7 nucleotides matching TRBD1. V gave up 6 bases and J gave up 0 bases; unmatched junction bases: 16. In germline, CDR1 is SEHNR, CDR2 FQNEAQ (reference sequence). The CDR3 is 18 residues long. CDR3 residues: CASSNKQGSFFLNTEAFF. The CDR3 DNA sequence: TGTGCCAGCAGTAATAAACAGGGGTCTTTTTTTTTGAACACTGAAGCTTTCTTT. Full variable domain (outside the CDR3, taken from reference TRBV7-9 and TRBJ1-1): DTGVSQNPRHKITKRGQNVTFRCDPISEHNRLYWYRQTLGQGPEFLTYFQNEAQLEKSRLLSDRFSAERPKGSFSTLEIQRTEQGDSAMYLCASSNKQGSFFLNTEAFFGQGTRLTVV.

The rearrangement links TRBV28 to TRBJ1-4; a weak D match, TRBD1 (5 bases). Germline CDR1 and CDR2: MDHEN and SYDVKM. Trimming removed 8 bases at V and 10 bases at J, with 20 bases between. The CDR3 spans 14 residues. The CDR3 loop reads CASSNLRRGGKLFF. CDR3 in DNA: TGTGCCAGCTCAAATCTTCGCCGGGGGGGAAAACTGTTTTTT.

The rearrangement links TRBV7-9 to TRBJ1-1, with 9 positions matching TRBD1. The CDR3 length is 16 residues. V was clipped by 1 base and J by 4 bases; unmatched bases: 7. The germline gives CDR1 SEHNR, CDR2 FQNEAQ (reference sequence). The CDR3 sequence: CASSLDLGQGSTEAFF. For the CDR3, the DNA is TGTGCCAGCAGCTTAGATTTGGGACAGGGCAGCACTGAAGCTTTCTTT.

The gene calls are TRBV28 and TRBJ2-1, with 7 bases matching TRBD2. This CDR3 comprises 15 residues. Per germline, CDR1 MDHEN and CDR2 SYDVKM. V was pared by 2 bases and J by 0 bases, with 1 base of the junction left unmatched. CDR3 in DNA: TGTGCCAGCAGTTTAGCGGGAGTCTCCTACAATGAGCAGTTCTTC. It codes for CASSLAGVSYNEQFF.

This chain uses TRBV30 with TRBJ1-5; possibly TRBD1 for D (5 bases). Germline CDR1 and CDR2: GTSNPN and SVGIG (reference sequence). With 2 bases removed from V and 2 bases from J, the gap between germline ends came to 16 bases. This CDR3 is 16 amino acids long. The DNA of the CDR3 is TGTGCCTGGAGTTCAGGGTGGGAGAGGGGCAATCAGCCCCAGCATTTT. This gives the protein CAWSSGWERGNQPQHF.

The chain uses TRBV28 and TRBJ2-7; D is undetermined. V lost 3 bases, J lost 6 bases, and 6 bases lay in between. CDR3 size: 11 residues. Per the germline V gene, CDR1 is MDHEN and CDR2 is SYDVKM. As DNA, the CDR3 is TGTGCCAGCAGTTTTCTCGGCGAGCAGTACTTC. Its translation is CASSFLGEQYF.